This T cell receptor (beta chain) was profiled in a study of cytomegalovirus exposure and HLA in healthy donors. Study-wide points: The study labeled fewer than 200 TCR beta chains cytomegalovirus-associated. Subsequent analysis found a tendency for first-cohort TCR clusters to co-occur within the 120 or so validation repertoires. Rarity characterized most TCR sequences, yet some public TCRs appeared in many donors.

As concerns this clone: No antigen is known for it.

Separation from the approximately 690-subject first cohort characterized the roughly 120-subject validation cohort, to which the donors belonged. TCRdb's copy holds only in-frame clones and misses some; the assay was immunoSEQ multiplex PCR. Of 250,000 to 400,000 clones listed, roughly 90% are singletons. The CDR3 spans 14 residues. V lost 2 bases, J lost 6 bases, and 14 bases lay in between. Germline CDR1 is LNHDA and CDR2 is SQIVND (reference sequence). The sample taken for sequencing was PBMCs. V gene TRBV19 combines with J gene TRBJ2-7; perhaps TRBD1 as D (5 bases). The sequence was obtained from a man aged 25 to 45 in good health and CMV-seronegative. CDR3 nucleotide sequence: TGTGCCAGTAGTATATTGTTCCTAAGGGGCGAGCAGTACTTC. Translating it yields CASSILFLRGEQYF.